The rows below give T cell receptor beta chains drawn from one sample of a study of human CD4 T cells and Enterobacteriaceae. The assay was immunoSEQ multiplex PCR, and TCRdb's table has in-frame clones only and misses some. The profile shows just under 30,000 clones, roughly four fifths of them singletons. Input material: memory CD4+ T cells from blood. Receptors were obtained from a human donor in good health. The CDR3 runs from the conserved cysteine through the conserved F or W. D genes are given only for firm matches. Size is omitted from some rows. Given values are once, few, many or a class for expanded clones.

>-|TRBJ2-3|17|TRBD1|TRBV23-1
CASSQPYGQGFTDTQYF
TGCGCCAGCAGTCAACCGTATGGACAGGGGTTCACAGATACGCAGTATTTT
>-|TRBJ1-1|15|-|TRBV28
CASSFPGQYNTEAFF
TGTGCCAGCAGTTTTCCTGGACAGTACAACACTGAAGCTTTCTTT
>-|TRBJ2-7|15|TRBD2|TRBV5-4
CASSLLTSGRYEQYF
TGTGCCAGCAGCTTGTTGACTAGCGGGAGGTACGAGCAGTACTTC
>-|TRBJ1-5|13|-|TRBV29-1
CSVEEYSNQPQHF
TGCAGCGTGGAGGAGTATAGCAATCAGCCCCAGCATTTT
>few|TRBJ1-1|14|-|TRBV7-2
CASSLGLANTEAFF
TGTGCCAGCAGCTTAGGGTTGGCAAACACTGAAGCTTTCTTT
>few|TRBJ1-1|13|-|TRBV11-2
CASSLNSGTEAFF
TGTGCCAGCAGCTTAAACTCGGGCACTGAAGCTTTCTTT
>once|TRBJ2-2|17|TRBD1|TRBV10-1
CASSESRTGGSGGELFF
TGCGCCAGCAGTGAGTCCCGGACAGGGGGATCTGGCGGGGAGCTGTTTTTT
>-|TRBJ2-5|14|-|TRBV5-1
CASSPGHRLETQYF
TGCGCCAGCAGCCCGGGACACCGGCTGGAGACCCAGTACTTC
>-|TRBJ2-1|20|TRBD2|TRBV4-1
CASSQKGLAVRKSSYNEQFF
TGCGCCAGCAGCCAGAAGGGACTAGCGGTCCGGAAGAGCTCCTACAATGAGCAGTTCTTC
>-|TRBJ2-7|16|TRBD1|TRBV5-6
CASSSLLGDRSYEQYF
TGTGCCAGCAGCTCGCTCTTGGGGGACAGATCCTACGAGCAGTACTTC
>-|TRBJ1-1|13|-|TRBV7-9
CASSPPGNTEAFF
TGTGCCAGCAGCCCACCAGGGAACACTGAAGCTTTCTTT
>-|TRBJ1-1|17|TRBD1|TRBV30
CAWTTDRGPSVSTEAFF
TGTGCCTGGACCACCGACAGGGGGCCCTCTGTCAGCACTGAAGCTTTCTTT
>-|TRBJ1-5|15|TRBD1|TRBV5-8
CASSLVRGQAQPQHF
TGTGCCAGCAGCTTAGTAAGGGGGCAGGCTCAGCCCCAGCATTTT
>-|TRBJ1-2|16|TRBD1|TRBV6-1
CASSEVGQGINYGYTF
TGTGCCAGCAGTGAAGTGGGACAGGGGATAAACTATGGCTACACCTTC
>few|TRBJ2-2|13|TRBD1|TRBV19
CAVQGANTGELFF
TGTGCCGTACAGGGGGCAAACACCGGGGAGCTGTTTTTT
>-|TRBJ2-1|16|TRBD2|TRBV11-3
CASSLVGQAGGNEQFF
TGTGCCAGCAGCTTAGTCGGGCAAGCCGGGGGGAATGAGCAGTTCTTC
>-|TRBJ2-3|16|-|TRBV2
CASSEVRGGVTDTQYF
TGTGCCAGCAGTGAAGTTAGGGGAGGTGTCACAGATACGCAGTATTTT
>-|TRBJ1-3|13|-|TRBV28
CASVRGSGNTIYF
TGTGCCAGCGTCAGGGGATCTGGAAACACCATATATTTT
>once|TRBJ2-5|16|TRBD1|TRBV5-4
CASSEPGQGRVKTQYF
TGTGCCAGCAGCGAGCCGGGACAGGGGAGGGTAAAGACCCAGTACTTC
>-|TRBJ2-6|13|-|TRBV28
CATIRSGANVLTF
TGTGCCACCATAAGATCTGGGGCCAACGTCCTGACTTTC
>-|TRBJ1-2|15|-|TRBV10-3
CAISELWNRDYGYTF
TGTGCCATCAGTGAGTTGTGGAATAGAGACTATGGCTACACCTTC
>-|TRBJ2-6|18|-|TRBV5-1
CASSPLGARGTGANVLTF
TGCGCCAGCAGCCCACTGGGCGCTAGGGGAACTGGGGCCAACGTCCTGACTTTC